This TCR beta chain was captured in a study of shared clonotypes between healthy human individuals. Deletions cut 2 bases from V and 0 bases from J, with 11 bases between. The length of the CDR3 is 16 residues. Sequenced by immunoSEQ multiplex PCR; TCRdb stores in-frame clones only, minus some. The sample shows about 1,800,000 clones, about 95% of them seen only once. Terminally differentiated effector memory CD45RA+ cells were excluded from the naive CD8 cells, which were CD45RO-negative and positively selected for CCR7. The sample comprised naive CD8+ T cells sorted from blood. The clonotype comes from a man between 18 and 35 years old in good health. The chain is built from TRBV23-1 and TRBJ2-1, with D possibly TRBD2 on 5 matching bases. TRBV23-1 is treated as an ORF (open reading frame) with a function not yet certain. CDR3 nucleotide sequence: TGCGCCAGCAGTCAAAGTTTCACTAGCTCCTACAATGAGCAGTTCTTC. Protein sequence: CASSQSFTSSYNEQFF.